The 11 T cell receptor beta chains below all came from one sample that was sequenced in a study of cytomegalovirus exposure and HLA in healthy donors. PCR primers comprised 60 Vbeta and 13 Jbeta primers. Sequencing used immunoSEQ multiplex PCR; TCRdb keeps in-frame clones, though not all of them. Seen here are about 160,000 clones, about two thirds observed once, and the top ten hold approximately 3%. Material: PBMCs. The receptors were sampled from a woman in her twenties or thirties in good health and CMV-seronegative.

The rearrangement uses TRBV25-1 and TRBJ2-2; D is undetermined. CDR1 and CDR2 (germline): MGHDK, SYGVNS. The CDR3 has 13 amino acids. Trimming shortened V by 2 bases and J by 9 bases, and 10 bases separated the two germline ends. The CDR3 DNA sequence: TGTGCCAGCAGTGAACCGTTTCCTCGGGAGCTGTTTTTT. Translation gives CASSEPFPRELFF.

This clone was counted only a few times. This chain links TRBV7-8 with TRBJ2-2; 7 positions agree with TRBD2. Germline values: CDR1 SGHVS, CDR2 FQNEAQ. CDR3 size: 16 residues. V lost 3 bases, J lost 6 bases, and 10 bases stayed unmatched. The CDR3 region has the DNA TGTGCCAGCAGCTTCCGGGACTACCTGGGAGCCGGGGAGCTGTTTTTT. Translating it yields CASSFRDYLGAGELFF.

The table lists this clone with a few counts. This CDR3 reads CASRRQGASEEQFF. The DNA of the CDR3 is TGTGCCAGCAGGCGACAGGGGGCGTCTGAAGAGCAGTTCTTC. The chain links TRBV5-4 to TRBJ2-1, with 10 bases aligning to TRBD1. The CDR3 extends over 14 amino acids. CDR1 and CDR2 from the germline V gene are SGHNT and YYREEE (reference sequence). V lost 5 bases to trimming and J lost 10 bases; unmatched junction nucleotides: 9.

The CDR3, as DNA: TGTGCCAGTAGTACCCTAAGCGGGGCAACCGGGGAGCTGTTTTTT. Its translation: CASSTLSGATGELFF. The chain is built from TRBV19 and TRBJ2-2; 7 positions match TRBD2. The CDR3 loop spans 15 amino acids. The trim removed 4 bases at V and 5 bases at J, leaving 7 bases unmatched. CDR1 and CDR2 from the germline V gene are LNHDA and SQIVND (reference sequence).

This clone was seen only once. The chain carries TRBV4-2 and TRBJ1-3; perhaps TRBD1 as D (5 bases). This CDR3 is built from 13 residues. Germline assignment: CDR1 LGHNA and CDR2 YNFKEQ. V lost 4 bases and J lost 3, with 7 bases in between. The CDR3 spells CASSPGVGNTIYF. CDR3 in DNA: TGTGCCAGCAGCCCGGGGGTTGGAAACACCATATATTTT.

This chain connects TRBV6-5 to TRBJ1-1, with TRBD1 as a possible D gene (5 bases). V was shortened by 5 bases and J by 1 base, with 14 bases between the two germline ends. This CDR3 has 15 amino acids. Germline CDR1 is MNHEY and CDR2 is SVGAGI. As DNA, the CDR3 is TGTGCCAGCAGTAGACAGCTGATGGGGAACACTGAAGCTTTCTTT. Its translation: CASSRQLMGNTEAFF.

This clone was counted a few times. A junction end diverges from the germline sequence, so it may reflect a read error. The J gene is TRBJ2-2, the V gene TRBV29-1, with 10 bases lining up with TRBD1. The CDR3 is 15 residues long. Germline values: CDR1 SQVTM, CDR2 ANQGSEA. CDR3: CSVEDDRGLPGELFF. CDR3 in DNA: TGCAGCGTCGAAGACGACAGGGGGCTTCCCGGGGAGCTGTTTTTT.

This clone has a handful of counts. The rearrangement joins TRBV29-1 to TRBJ1-5, with a weak D call TRBD1 (5 bases). Trimming took 4 bases from V and 4 from J, leaving 11 bases between them. The germline CDR1 and CDR2 sequences are SQVTM and ANQGSEA. This CDR3 spans 13 amino acids. The CDR3 protein is CSVGGEINQPQHF. CDR3 DNA sequence: TGCAGCGTTGGGGGGGAGATTAATCAGCCCCAGCATTTT.

This clone has only a few counts. The CDR3 sequence: CASALREGQPQHF. For the CDR3, the DNA is TGTGCTAGTGCCTTAAGGGAGGGTCAGCCCCAGCATTTT. This rearrangement joins TRBV12-5 to TRBJ1-5; unclear D gene. Between the trimmed V and J ends, which lost 7 bases and 6 bases, there was a span of 13 bases. The germline V gene has CDR1 LGHNT and CDR2 FRNRAP. The CDR3 is made up of 13 amino acids.

This clone has a handful of counts. J is TRBJ1-1 and V is TRBV21-1. TRBV21-1 is noted as a pseudogene. The CDR3 is 12 amino acids. CDR3 DNA sequence: TGTGCCACTCTTAAGAGGGTTACTGAAGCTTTCTTT. This encodes CATLKRVTEAFF.

The rearrangement uses TRBV7-2 and TRBJ1-1; 7 nucleotides line up with TRBD1. CDR1 SGHTA and CDR2 FQGNSA come from the germline V gene. The CDR3 spans 14 residues. The V gene end was trimmed by 6 bases and the J gene end by 5 bases; junction bases not matched to a gene: 9. The CDR3 here is CASRLQGSGTEAFF. CDR3 sequence (DNA): TGTGCCAGCAGGTTACAGGGGAGTGGAACTGAAGCTTTCTTT.